Following are 31 T cell receptor beta chains from one sample sequenced in a study of blood T cells in healthy people across ages. Then a second PCR, running roughly 7 to 11 cycles, was carried out with a sample-barcoded 5' primer and a J-beta primer mix. A single record per CDR3 protein comes from TCRdb applying MiXCR to the 5' RACE reads. The table has approximately 1.5 million distinct CDR3 sequences, roughly 32% seen once. Specimen: blood. The receptors shown here come from a woman aged 25 to 39 in good health.

This clonotype was found a few times. Here the CDR3 DNA reads TGTGCCAGCAGCTTACCTAGATACAATGAGCAGTTCTTC. Translated, it gives CASSLPRYNEQFF. V usage is TRBV7-9 and J usage is TRBJ2-1; D is unclear. Trimming shortened V by 2 bases and J by 4 bases, and 6 bases separated the two germline ends. The CDR3 extends over 13 amino acids. CDR1 is SEHNR and CDR2 is FQNEAQ in the germline V gene (reference sequence). Drawing the rest from reference TRBV7-9 and TRBJ2-1, the complete variable domain is DTGVSQNPRHKITKRGQNVTFRCDPISEHNRLYWYRQTLGQGPEFLTYFQNEAQLEKSRLLSDRFSAERPKGSFSTLEIQRTEQGDSAMYLCASSLPRYNEQFFGPGTRLTVL.

The CDR3 DNA reads TGTGCCAGCACCCAGTTTGGGCAGATGAACACTGAAGCTTTCTTT. Translated: CASTQFGQMNTEAFF. This chain joins TRBV12-3 or TRBV12-4 and TRBJ1-1; D is uncertain. The CDR3 sequence is 15 residues long. Trimming pared 7 bases from V and 0 bases from J, leaving 15 bases between.

This clonotype was seen ten or more times. V is TRBV4-1 and J is TRBJ2-7; D is uncertain. This CDR3 contains 14 residues. CDR1 and CDR2 from the germline V gene are MGHRA and YSYEKL. V was clipped by 1 base and J by 5 bases, with 12 bases between them. The CDR3 coding sequence is TGCGCCAGCAGCCAAGGAAACCCGAGCGACGAGCAGTACTTC. Amino acid sequence: CASSQGNPSDEQYF.

This clonotype was seen a few times. The rearrangement joins TRBV4-2 to TRBJ1-2; 9 bases fit TRBD1. CDR1 is LGHNA and CDR2 is YNFKEQ in the germline V gene. The V gene end was trimmed by 3 bases and the J gene end by 4 bases; junction bases not matched to a gene: 6. There are 15 residues in the CDR3. The CDR3 loop reads CASSQGDRVGYGYTF. CDR3 DNA sequence: TGTGCCAGCAGCCAGGGGGACAGGGTAGGCTATGGCTACACCTTC.

This rearrangement joins TRBV7-6 to TRBJ2-1; D is uncertain. The germline V gene has CDR1 SGHVS and CDR2 FNYEAQ. The CDR3 extends over 13 amino acids. V lost 1 base and J lost 5, with 6 bases in between. The CDR3 DNA follows: TGTGCCAGCAGCTTAGGAAAGGACAATGAGCAGTTCTTC. Its translation is CASSLGKDNEQFF.

This chain uses TRBV2 with TRBJ1-5, with D possibly matching TRBD1 (5 bases). CDR3 length equals 11 residues. CDR1 is SNHLY, CDR2 FYNNEI, per germline. V lost 8 bases and J 11 bases, leaving 13 bases between the germline ends. The CDR3 loop is CASRGRITQHF. The CDR3 DNA reads as TGTGCCAGCCGGGGCCGGATCACCCAGCATTTT.

This clonotype turned up a few times. The chain joins TRBV21-1 to TRBJ2-3; the DNA was not used to check the table's D call, TRBD2. TRBV21-1 counts as a pseudogene. This CDR3 region has 17 residues. The CDR3 reads CASSKPPRRALADTQYF. In nucleotides, the CDR3 is TGTGCCAGCAGCAAACCCCCCCGGCGGGCGCTAGCAGATACGCAGTATTTT.

The rearrangement links TRBV29-1 to TRBJ1-1, with no clear D. This CDR3 comprises 11 residues. Trimming shortened V by 1 base and J by 4 bases, and 4 bases separated the two germline ends. Germline V gene sequence: CDR1 SQVTM, CDR2 ANQGSEA. The CDR3 spells CSVEVATEAFF. DNA of the CDR3: TGCAGCGTTGAAGTCGCCACTGAAGCTTTCTTT.

This clonotype was observed a few times. V usage is TRBV30 and J usage is TRBJ1-1; D is unresolved. The V gene lost 0 bases and the J gene lost 1 base, with 6 bases spanning the gap. Germline V gene lookup returns CDR1 GTSNPN and CDR2 SVGIG (reference sequence). The CDR3 length is 13 residues. The CDR3 DNA reads as TGTGCCTGGAGTGTTCTGGGGAACACTGAAGCTTTCTTT. Protein sequence: CAWSVLGNTEAFF. The complete variable domain, with remaining parts taken from reference TRBV30 and TRBJ1-1, reads SQTIHQWPATLVQPVGSPLSLECTVEGTSNPNLYWYRQAAGRGLQLLFYSVGIGQISSEVPQNLSASRPQDRQFILSSKKLLLSDSGFYLCAWSVLGNTEAFFGQGTRLTVV.

On this clonotype itself: At one end, the junction sequence differs from germline, possibly due to a read error. Written as DNA, the CDR3 is TGTGCCAGCAGCTTAGCGGCCGACTCTGGGGCCGACGTCCTGACTTTC. As protein: CASSLAADSGADVLTF. The chain combines TRBV7-3 with TRBJ2-6; a weak D match, TRBD1 (5 bases). The CDR3 extends over 16 amino acids. Germline assignment: CDR1 SGHTA and CDR2 FQGTGA.

V and J are TRBV9 and TRBJ2-1, with 9 bases that match TRBD2. Germline V gene data show CDR1 as SGDLS and CDR2 as YYNGEE. Trimming at V came to 4 bases and at J to 0 bases, leaving 8 bases not matched to a gene. This CDR3 has 17 residues. CDR3 nucleotide sequence: TGTGCCAGCAGCCCCCGACTTAGCGGGAGCTCCTACAATGAGCAGTTCTTC. Translating gives CASSPRLSGSSYNEQFF.

CDR3 region: CSASGWGTDTQYF. In nucleotides, the CDR3 is TGCAGTGCTTCAGGGTGGGGCACAGATACGCAGTATTTT. The rearrangement joins TRBV20-1 to TRBJ2-3; possible D gene TRBD1, 5 bases. Trimming removed 5 bases at V and 1 base at J, with 10 bases between. The germline CDR1 and CDR2 sequences are DFQATT and SNEGSKA (reference sequence). The CDR3 extends over 13 amino acids.

This clonotype was counted at least ten times. The chain combines TRBV20-1 with TRBJ2-4; D is unresolved. Trimming took 3 bases from V and 4 from J, leaving 10 bases between them. The V gene's germline CDR1 is DFQATT and CDR2 SNEGSKA (reference sequence). The CDR3 consists of 13 residues. Here the CDR3 reads CSASPAPKNIQYF. The CDR3 bases are TGCAGTGCTAGTCCGGCCCCGAAAAACATTCAGTACTTC.

The chain has TRBV3-1 and TRBJ2-7; perhaps TRBD2 as D (6 bases). Trimming cost V 4 bases and J 7 bases, with 14 bases left between them. Per germline, CDR1 LGHDT and CDR2 YNNKEL (reference sequence). The CDR3 has 13 amino acids. The CDR3 sequence: CASSRDSGWEQYF. The CDR3 DNA reads as TGTGCCAGCAGCCGGGACTCCGGTTGGGAGCAGTACTTC.

This sequence joins TRBV7-9 and TRBJ2-7; TRBD1 matches at 10 bases. With 5 bases clipped from V and 3 bases from J, the junction kept 10 bases outside the gene matches. CDR3 length: 16 amino acids. Germline loops: CDR1 SEHNR, CDR2 FQNEAQ (reference sequence). CDR3 in amino acids: CASSPDETGGYYEQYF. The DNA of the CDR3 is TGTGCCAGCAGCCCAGACGAGACAGGGGGCTACTACGAGCAGTACTTC.

The chain couples TRBV10-3 to TRBJ2-3, with D perhaps TRBD2 (7 bases). This CDR3 contains 16 residues. Germline lookup yields CDR1 ENHRY and CDR2 SYGVKD. V shed 3 bases and J shed 2 bases, with 15 bases lying between them. The CDR3 DNA reads as TGTGCCATCAGTGACGGGGGGCATAAGAACACAGATACGCAGTATTTT. Translation: CAISDGGHKNTDTQYF.

The CDR3 coding sequence is TGTGCCAGCAGCAGGACCGGGACACAAGCCTACGAGCAGTACTTC. This sequence encodes CASSRTGTQAYEQYF. J is TRBJ2-7 and V is TRBV5-4; D may be TRBD1 (6 bases). Germline CDR1 and CDR2: SGHNT and YYREEE (reference sequence). The CDR3 length is 15 residues. V gave up 4 bases and J gave up 2 bases, with 16 bases separating them.

In regard to this clonotype: The junction departs from the called germline gene at one end, perhaps through a read error. The V and J genes are TRBV12-3 or TRBV12-4 and TRBJ2-5, with unresolved D. The J call may be faulty, since TRBJ2-7 better matches the DNA end. The CDR3 sequence is 14 residues long. This CDR3 reads CANSSQAALYEQYF. In DNA form, the CDR3 reads TGTGCCAACAGTTCTCAGGCTGCTCTCTACGAGCAGTACTTC.

The table lists this clonotype with a few counts. V and J are TRBV7-9 and TRBJ2-7, with D perhaps TRBD2 (5 bases). Trimming removed 5 bases at V and 0 bases at J, with 20 bases between. Looked up from germline, CDR1 is SEHNR and CDR2 is FQNEAQ (reference sequence). This CDR3 has 17 amino acids. The CDR3 reads CASSPGGEGRGSYEQYF. DNA of the CDR3: TGTGCCAGCAGCCCCGGTGGAGAGGGCCGGGGCTCCTACGAGCAGTACTTC.

Only one count was recorded for this clonotype. Being one base from a much bigger clone, this may be a read error. The V gene is TRBV9, the J gene TRBJ2-5; 7 bases align to TRBD2. The germline V gene has CDR1 SGDLS and CDR2 YYNGEE. There are 15 residues in the CDR3. CDR3 nucleotides: TGTGCCAGCAGCGTAGGAGCGGGGTTCCAAGAGTCCCAGTACTTC. This gives the protein CASSVGAGFQESQYF.

V usage is TRBV5-1 and J usage is TRBJ2-7; a weak D match, TRBD1 (6 bases). The V end was cut by 9 bases, the J end by 1 base, with 14 bases between. The CDR3 sequence is 13 residues long. Germline V gene lookup returns CDR1 SGHRS and CDR2 YFSETQ. CDR3 sequence: CANGGQSSYEQYF. Here the CDR3 DNA reads TGCGCCAACGGAGGACAGTCATCCTACGAGCAGTACTTC.

This clonotype was counted a single time. The chain carries TRBV9 and TRBJ2-1; TRBD1 is a possible D gene (6 bases). Germline loops: CDR1 SGDLS, CDR2 YYNGEE. The CDR3 consists of 15 residues. V was clipped by 3 bases and J by 6 bases, with 16 bases between them. CDR3 DNA sequence: TGTGCCAGCAGCGCGGGACACGCCTGGGGCAATGAGCAGTTCTTC. Its protein product is CASSAGHAWGNEQFF.

V gene TRBV5-1 combines with J gene TRBJ2-1, with D possibly matching TRBD1 (6 bases). The ends were cut back, 0 bases at V and 9 bases at J, with 16 bases in the middle. Germline-derived CDR1 and CDR2 are SGHRS and YFSETQ. CDR3 length: 15 amino acids. CDR3 protein: CASSLGQGVGGEQFF. The CDR3 DNA reads as TGCGCCAGCAGCTTGGGACAAGGCGTAGGGGGTGAGCAGTTCTTC.

In its sample, this clonotype was seen many times. V gene TRBV29-1 combines with J gene TRBJ1-2; 7 nucleotides agree with TRBD1. The CDR3 spans 15 residues. V gave up 5 bases and J gave up 2 bases; unmatched junction bases: 11. Germline-derived CDR1 and CDR2 are SQVTM and ANQGSEA. The CDR3 region is CSVFPADRANYGYTF. The CDR3, as DNA: TGCAGCGTTTTTCCTGCCGACAGGGCCAACTATGGCTACACCTTC. The whole variable domain, filled in from reference TRBV29-1 and TRBJ1-2, reads SAVISQKPSRDICQRGTSLTIQCQVDSQVTMMFWYRQQPGQSLTLIATANQGSEATYESGFVIDKFPISRPNLTFSTLTVSNMSPEDSSIYLCSVFPADRANYGYTFGSGTRLTVV.

V gene TRBV29-1 combines with J gene TRBJ2-4, with 7 bases lining up with TRBD1. The DNA end lines up better with TRBJ2-7; the J call may be wrong. Germline V gene sequence: CDR1 SQVTM, CDR2 ANQGSEA. The CDR3 runs to 12 residues. CDR3 protein: CSGTGASFEQYF. As DNA, the CDR3 is TGCAGCGGGACAGGCGCCAGTTTCGAGCAGTACTTC.

This clonotype has just a few counts. The chain uses TRBV7-9 and TRBJ2-3; a possible D gene is TRBD2 (5 bases). The V gene lost 2 bases and the J gene lost 3 bases, with 15 bases spanning the gap. Germline V lookup: CDR1 SEHNR, CDR2 FQNEAQ (reference sequence). The CDR3 is made up of 16 amino acids. The CDR3 sequence is CASSLSARTGTDTQYF. The CDR3 nucleotides read TGTGCCAGCAGCTTAAGTGCGAGGACGGGGACAGATACGCAGTATTTT.

This clonotype was found a few times. CDR3 region: CSAVAGAPLSRSTDTQYF. Written as DNA, the CDR3 is TGCAGTGCGGTAGCGGGGGCGCCACTGTCTCGCTCCACAGATACGCAGTATTTT. This chain connects TRBV20-1 to TRBJ2-3; 9 bases are shared with TRBD2. Germline values: CDR1 DFQATT, CDR2 SNEGSKA (reference sequence). Germline trimming cut 6 bases from V and 2 bases from J; bases unmatched to any gene: 18. The CDR3 runs 18 residues.

This clonotype was detected a few times. The rearrangement links TRBV4-2 to TRBJ1-2, with D perhaps TRBD1 (6 bases). The CDR3 consists of 15 residues. Per the germline V gene, CDR1 is LGHNA and CDR2 is YNFKEQ. V lost 4 bases and J lost 2, with 14 bases in between. The CDR3 protein is CASSPNREPNYGYTF. CDR3 DNA: TGTGCCAGCAGCCCAAACAGGGAACCGAACTATGGCTACACCTTC.

In this sample, this clonotype turned up a few times. V and J are TRBV2 and TRBJ2-7, with TRBD2 as a possible D gene (6 bases). CDR1 and CDR2 (germline): SNHLY, FYNNEI. This CDR3 has 14 residues. V was trimmed by 7 bases and J by 0 bases, leaving 13 bases between them. CDR3 loop: CASKSAGNSYEQYF. The CDR3 DNA reads TGTGCCAGCAAGTCTGCGGGGAACTCCTACGAGCAGTACTTC.

This clonotype was detected a few times. This chain links TRBV6-1 with TRBJ2-3, with D possibly being TRBD1 (6 bases). The CDR3 runs 15 residues. Germline lookup yields CDR1 MNHNS and CDR2 SASEGT. Between the trimmed V and J ends, which lost 8 bases and 2 bases, there was a span of 17 bases. The CDR3 coding sequence is TGTGCCAGCGGCCAAACAGGGTATTCCACAGATACGCAGTATTTT. It is translated as CASGQTGYSTDTQYF.

J is TRBJ2-7 and V is TRBV15; D gene uncertain. The germline gives CDR1 LNHNV, CDR2 YYDKDF (reference sequence). The CDR3 runs to 15 residues. V lost 3 bases, J lost 3 bases, and 15 bases lay in between. Written as DNA, the CDR3 is TGTGCCACCAGCAGGTCCGGGTCCGAGTTCTACGAGCAGTACTTC. Its protein is CATSRSGSEFYEQYF.